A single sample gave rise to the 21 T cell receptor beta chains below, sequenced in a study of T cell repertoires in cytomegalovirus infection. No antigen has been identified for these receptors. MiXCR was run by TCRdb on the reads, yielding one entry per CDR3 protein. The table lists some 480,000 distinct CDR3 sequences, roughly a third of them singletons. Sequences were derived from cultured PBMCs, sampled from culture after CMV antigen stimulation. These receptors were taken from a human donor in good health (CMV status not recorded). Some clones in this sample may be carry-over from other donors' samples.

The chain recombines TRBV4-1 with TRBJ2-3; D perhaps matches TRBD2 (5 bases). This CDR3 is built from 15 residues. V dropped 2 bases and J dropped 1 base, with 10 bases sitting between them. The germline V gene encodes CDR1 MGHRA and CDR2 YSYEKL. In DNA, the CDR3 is TGCGCCAGCAGCCAACTACTAGTGGGCACAGATACGCAGTATTTT. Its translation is CASSQLLVGTDTQYF.

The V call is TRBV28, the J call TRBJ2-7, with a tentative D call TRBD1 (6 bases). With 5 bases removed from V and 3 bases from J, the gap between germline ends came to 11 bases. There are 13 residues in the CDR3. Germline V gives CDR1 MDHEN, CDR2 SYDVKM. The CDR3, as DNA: TGTGCCAGCAGTCAACAGGGAGACTACGAGCAGTACTTC. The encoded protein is CASSQQGDYEQYF.

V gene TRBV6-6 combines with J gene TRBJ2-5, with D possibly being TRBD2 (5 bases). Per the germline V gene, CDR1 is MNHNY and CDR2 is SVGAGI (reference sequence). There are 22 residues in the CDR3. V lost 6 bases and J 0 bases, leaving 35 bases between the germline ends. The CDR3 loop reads CASSGRQPGISVSRSYQETQYF. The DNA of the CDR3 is TGTGCCAGCAGCGGCCGTCAGCCGGGAATCTCGGTGTCACGTTCCTACCAAGAGACCCAGTACTTC.

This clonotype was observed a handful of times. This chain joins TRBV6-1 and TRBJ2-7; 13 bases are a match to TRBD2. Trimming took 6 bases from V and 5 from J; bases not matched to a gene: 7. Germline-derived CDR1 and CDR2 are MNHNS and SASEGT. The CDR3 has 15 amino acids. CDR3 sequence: CASRMTSGRLHEQYF. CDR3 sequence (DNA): TGTGCCAGCAGGATGACTAGCGGGAGGCTCCACGAGCAGTACTTC.

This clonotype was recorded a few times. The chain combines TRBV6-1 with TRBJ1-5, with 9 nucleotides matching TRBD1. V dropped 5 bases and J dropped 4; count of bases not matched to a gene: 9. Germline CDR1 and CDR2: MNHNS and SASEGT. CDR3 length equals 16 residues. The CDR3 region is CASSPSGTGNNQPQHF. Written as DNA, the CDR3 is TGTGCCAGCAGTCCCTCCGGGACAGGGAATAATCAGCCCCAGCATTTT.

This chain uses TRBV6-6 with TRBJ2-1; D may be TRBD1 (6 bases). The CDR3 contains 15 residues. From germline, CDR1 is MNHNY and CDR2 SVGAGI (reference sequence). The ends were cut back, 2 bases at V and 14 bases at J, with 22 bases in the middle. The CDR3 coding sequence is TGTGCCAGCAGTTACGAAGGACAGAGCCCGGGATACGAGTTCTTC. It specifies CASSYEGQSPGYEFF.

The CDR3 DNA reads TGTGCCAGCAGTCAATGGACTATTAGAGATACGCAGTATTTT. Its protein product is CASSQWTIRDTQYF. The rearrangement joins TRBV6-5 to TRBJ2-3; D may be TRBD2 (6 bases). The CDR3 is 14 residues long. Trimming shortened V by 5 bases and J by 5 bases, and 14 bases separated the two germline ends. Germline lookup yields CDR1 MNHEY and CDR2 SVGAGI.

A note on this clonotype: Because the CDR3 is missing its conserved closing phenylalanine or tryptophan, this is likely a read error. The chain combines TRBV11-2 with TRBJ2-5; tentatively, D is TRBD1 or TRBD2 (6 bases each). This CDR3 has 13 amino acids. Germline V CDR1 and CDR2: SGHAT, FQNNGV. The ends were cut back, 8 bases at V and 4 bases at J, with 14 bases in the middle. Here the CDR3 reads CASASGAGETQYS. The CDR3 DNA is TGTGCCAGCGCCTCGGGGGCGGGAGAGACCCAGTACTCC.

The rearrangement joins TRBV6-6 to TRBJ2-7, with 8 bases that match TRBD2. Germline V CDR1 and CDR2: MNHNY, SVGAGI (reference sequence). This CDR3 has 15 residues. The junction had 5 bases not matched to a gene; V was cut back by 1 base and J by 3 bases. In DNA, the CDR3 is TGTGCCAGCAGTTACTTTAGCGGGGCCGACTACGAGCAGTACTTC. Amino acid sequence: CASSYFSGADYEQYF.

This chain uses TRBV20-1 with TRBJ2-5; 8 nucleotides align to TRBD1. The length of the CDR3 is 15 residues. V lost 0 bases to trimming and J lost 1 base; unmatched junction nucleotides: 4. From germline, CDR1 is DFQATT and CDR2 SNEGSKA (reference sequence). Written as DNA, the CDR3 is TGCAGTGCTAGAGACGCCGGGACAGGCCAAGAGACCCAGTACTTC. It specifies CSARDAGTGQETQYF.

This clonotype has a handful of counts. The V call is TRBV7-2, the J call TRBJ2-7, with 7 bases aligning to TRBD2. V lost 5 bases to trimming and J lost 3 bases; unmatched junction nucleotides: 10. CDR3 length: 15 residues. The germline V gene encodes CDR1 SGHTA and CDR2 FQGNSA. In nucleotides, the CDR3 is TGTGCCAGCAGCCCACGGACGGGCGGGGGCTACGAGCAGTACTTC. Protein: CASSPRTGGGYEQYF.

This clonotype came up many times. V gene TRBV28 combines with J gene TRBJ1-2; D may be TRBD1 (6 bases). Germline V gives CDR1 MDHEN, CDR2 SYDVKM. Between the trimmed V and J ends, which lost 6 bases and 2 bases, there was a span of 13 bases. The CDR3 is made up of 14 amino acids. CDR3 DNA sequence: TGTGCCAGCAGCCAACCCACAGGGAACTATGGCTACACCTTC. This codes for CASSQPTGNYGYTF.

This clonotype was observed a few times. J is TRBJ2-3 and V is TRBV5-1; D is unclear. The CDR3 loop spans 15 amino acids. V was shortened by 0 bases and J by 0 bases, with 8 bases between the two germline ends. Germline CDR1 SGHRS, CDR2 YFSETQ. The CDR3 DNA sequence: TGCGCCAGCAGCTTGGAATTCCCTAGCACAGATACGCAGTATTTT. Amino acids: CASSLEFPSTDTQYF.

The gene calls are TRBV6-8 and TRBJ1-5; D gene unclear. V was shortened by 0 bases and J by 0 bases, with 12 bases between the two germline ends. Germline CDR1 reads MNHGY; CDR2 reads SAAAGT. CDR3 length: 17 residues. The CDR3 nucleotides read TGTGCCAGCAGTTACTCCGGACGGGTTAATAGCAATCAGCCCCAGCATTTT. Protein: CASSYSGRVNSNQPQHF.

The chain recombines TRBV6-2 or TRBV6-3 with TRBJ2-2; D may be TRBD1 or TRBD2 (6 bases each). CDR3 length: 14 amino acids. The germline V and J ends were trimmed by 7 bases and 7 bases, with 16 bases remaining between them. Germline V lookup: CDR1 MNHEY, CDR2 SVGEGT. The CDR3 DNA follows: TGTGCCAGCACCCTGCTCGGGGGCGGCGGGGAGCTGTTTTTT. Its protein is CASTLLGGGGELFF.

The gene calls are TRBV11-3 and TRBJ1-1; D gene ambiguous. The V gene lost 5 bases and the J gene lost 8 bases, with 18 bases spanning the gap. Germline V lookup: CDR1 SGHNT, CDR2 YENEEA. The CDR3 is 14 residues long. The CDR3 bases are TGTGCCAGCAGCCCACCGGGCCAGTACGGAGAAGCTTTCTTT. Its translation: CASSPPGQYGEAFF. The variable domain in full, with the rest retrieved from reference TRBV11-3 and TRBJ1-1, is EAGVVQSPRYKIIEKKQPVAFWCNPISGHNTLYWYLQNLGQGPELLIRYENEEAVDDSQLPKDRFSAERLKGVDSTLKIQPAELGDSAVYLCASSPPGQYGEAFFGQGTRLTVV.

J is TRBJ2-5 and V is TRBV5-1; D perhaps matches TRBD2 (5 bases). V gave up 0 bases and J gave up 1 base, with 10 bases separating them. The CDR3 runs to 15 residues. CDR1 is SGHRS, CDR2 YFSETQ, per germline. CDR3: CASSLGSGSQETQYF. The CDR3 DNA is TGCGCCAGCAGCTTGGGGAGCGGTTCCCAAGAGACCCAGTACTTC.

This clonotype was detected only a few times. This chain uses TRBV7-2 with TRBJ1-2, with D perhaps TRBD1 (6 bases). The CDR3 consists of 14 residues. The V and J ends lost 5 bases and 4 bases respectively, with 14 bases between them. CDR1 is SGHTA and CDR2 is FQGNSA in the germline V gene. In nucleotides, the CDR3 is TGTGCCAGCAGCCAGCCGGGACAAACCTATGGCTACACCTTC. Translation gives CASSQPGQTYGYTF.

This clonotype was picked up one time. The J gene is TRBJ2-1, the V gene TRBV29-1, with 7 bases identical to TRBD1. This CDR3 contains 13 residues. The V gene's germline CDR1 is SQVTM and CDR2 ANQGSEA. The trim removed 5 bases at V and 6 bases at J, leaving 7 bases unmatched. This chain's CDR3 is CSVNRGMGNEQFF. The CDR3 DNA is TGCAGCGTTAACAGGGGTATGGGCAATGAGCAGTTCTTC.

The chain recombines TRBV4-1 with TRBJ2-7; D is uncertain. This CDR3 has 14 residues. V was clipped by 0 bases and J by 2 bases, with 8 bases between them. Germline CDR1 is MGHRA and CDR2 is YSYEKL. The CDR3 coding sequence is TGCGCCAGCAGCCAAGACAGGAGTACCTACGAGCAGTACTTC. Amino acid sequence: CASSQDRSTYEQYF.

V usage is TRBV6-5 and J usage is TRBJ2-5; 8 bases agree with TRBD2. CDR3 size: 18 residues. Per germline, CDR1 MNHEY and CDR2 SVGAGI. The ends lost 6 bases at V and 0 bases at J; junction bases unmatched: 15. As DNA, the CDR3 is TGTGCCAGCAGACCACGTCCCCCACTAGCGGATTACCAAGAGACCCAGTACTTC. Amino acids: CASRPRPPLADYQETQYF.